These T cell receptor beta chains were read from a single sample in a study of T cells after yellow fever vaccination. TCRdb re-called the 5' RACE reads with MiXCR, one entry per CDR3 protein. The sample consists of about 340,000 distinct CDR3 sequences, around 12% of them appearing once. The sample here was CD4+ T cells sorted from PBMCs, taken 15 days after the yellow fever booster vaccination. The origin of the receptors is a man between 18 and 29 years old who received the YFV17D yellow fever vaccine. Each CDR3 is given with its conserved first and last residue. Fields, in order: J gene, D gene, clone size, V gene, CDR3 DNA, CDR3 protein. The D gene is left open where the match is weak. Rows may omit the clone size; those that give it use once, few, many or a size class.

TRBJ2-1 | TRBD2 | many | TRBV10-3 | TGTGCCATCAGCCCGGGGGGAGCGGGTGGGGATGAGCAGTTCTTC | CAISPGGAGGDEQFF
TRBJ2-5 | . | many | TRBV5-1 | TGCGCCAGCAGCCACCAGGGAGGTGGAGAGACCCAGTACTTC | CASSHQGGGETQYF
TRBJ2-3 | . | many | TRBV6-2/TRBV6-3 | TGTGCCAGCAGTTTGAGCCGGACATACACAGATACGCAGTATTTT | CASSLSRTYTDTQYF
TRBJ1-2 | . | . | TRBV4-2 | TGTGCCAGCAGCCAAGAAAGGAGAGGGATCAACTATGGCTACACCTTC | CASSQERRGINYGYTF
TRBJ2-5 | . | . | TRBV20-1 | TGCAGTGCTAGGCAGTGGGAGACCCAGTACTTC | CSARQWETQYF
TRBJ2-7 | TRBD1 | few | TRBV7-9 | TGTGCCAGCAGCCCAACAGGGGTAGGTTACGAGCAGTACTTC | CASSPTGVGYEQYF
TRBJ1-4 | . | few | TRBV7-9 | TGTGCCAGCAGCTCGGAACCAGAAAAACTGTTTTTT | CASSSEPEKLFF
TRBJ1-2 | . | few | TRBV6-6 | TGTGCCAGCAGTTGGGGCAGGAATCTGAACTATGGCTACACCTTC | CASSWGRNLNYGYTF
TRBJ2-4 | . | . | TRBV7-2 | TGTGCCAGCAGCTATACGGCAGGGGAGAAAAACATTCAGTACTTC | CASSYTAGEKNIQYF
TRBJ2-1 | . | . | TRBV6-5 | TGTGCCAGCAGGATTATGGCCTCCTACAATGAGCAGTTCTTC | CASRIMASYNEQFF
TRBJ1-6 | . | many | TRBV7-2 | TGTGCCAGCAGCTTAGTGGGGTCACCCCTCCACTTT | CASSLVGSPLHF